The 19 T cell receptor beta chains below were found in one sample sequenced in a study of cytomegalovirus exposure and HLA in healthy donors. Some clones are missing from TCRdb's copy, which holds only in-frame ones; the method was immunoSEQ multiplex PCR. Of about 130,000 clones in the sample, 85% to 90% were seen once. Sequencing was done on a sample of PBMCs. Every receptor here comes from a woman in her twenties or thirties in good health and CMV-seropositive.

In nucleotides, the CDR3 is TGTGCCAGCAGTTTACTAGGGGGTTATTCCTACAATGAGCAGTTCTTC. It translates to CASSLLGGYSYNEQFF. The V call is TRBV27, the J call TRBJ2-1, with a possible D match to TRBD1 (6 bases). CDR1 is MNHEY and CDR2 is SMNVEV in the germline V gene (reference sequence). The CDR3 length is 16 residues. Trimming removed 2 bases at V and 1 base at J, with 12 bases between.

V is TRBV5-1 and J is TRBJ2-1, with 7 bases matching TRBD2. J gave up 8 bases and V 2 bases, and 19 bases lay outside the gene matches. Germline assignment: CDR1 SGHRS and CDR2 YFSETQ. The CDR3 length is 18 residues. CDR3 bases: TGCGCCAGCAGCTTCGGGCCTTTCGGGGGGAGGGCCGGGGATGAGCAGTTCTTC. This gives the protein CASSFGPFGGRAGDEQFF.

The table lists this clone with a few counts. The chain has TRBV7-9 and TRBJ2-5; no firm D call. Germline values: CDR1 SEHNR, CDR2 FQNEAQ (reference sequence). V was pared by 8 bases and J by 1 base, with 14 bases between. The CDR3 runs to 14 residues. DNA for the CDR3: TGTGCCAGCTTGGGCCGTGGGCTCCAAGAGACCCAGTACTTC. Its protein is CASLGRGLQETQYF. The entire variable domain, with the rest obtained from reference TRBV7-9 and TRBJ2-5, is as follows: DTGVSQNPRHKITKRGQNVTFRCDPISEHNRLYWYRQTLGQGPEFLTYFQNEAQLEKSRLLSDRFSAERPKGSFSTLEIQRTEQGDSAMYLCASLGRGLQETQYFGPGTRLLVL.

The chain uses TRBV15 and TRBJ2-7; weak D call: TRBD1 (6 bases). CDR1 is LNHNV and CDR2 is YYDKDF in the germline V gene (reference sequence). The CDR3 is 15 residues long. V dropped 5 bases and J dropped 3 bases, with 17 bases sitting between them. Here the CDR3 DNA reads TGTGCCACCAGCGAAGGTGGGGGCGGAGTCTACGAGCAGTACTTC. It encodes CATSEGGGGVYEQYF.

V is TRBV19 and J is TRBJ1-5; D perhaps matches TRBD1 (5 bases). Per the germline V gene, CDR1 is LNHDA and CDR2 is SQIVND (reference sequence). The CDR3 runs 15 residues. V was trimmed by 7 bases and J by 6 bases, leaving 19 bases between them. The CDR3, as DNA: TGTGCCAGTACCTTTCTGAGCCGGGGGGGTCAGCCCCAGCATTTT. The encoded protein is CASTFLSRGGQPQHF.

Only one count was recorded for this clone. The CDR3 loop reads CASSLVASGGASRETQYF. In nucleotides, the CDR3 is TGTGCCAGCAGCTTAGTGGCTAGCGGGGGGGCCAGCCGAGAGACCCAGTACTTC. The chain joins TRBV11-2 to TRBJ2-5; 12 bases are shared with TRBD2. Trimming removed 1 base from V and 4 bases from J; junction bases left unmatched: 10. The CDR3 contains 18 residues. Germline CDR1 SGHAT, CDR2 FQNNGV.

V and J are TRBV5-1 and TRBJ2-1; the match to TRBD2 covers 10 bases. V shed 0 bases, J shed 10 bases, and the junction held 7 bases outside the gene matches. Germline CDR1 SGHRS, CDR2 YFSETQ. The CDR3 has 15 amino acids. The CDR3 spells CASSLVLAGVQEQFF. The CDR3 bases are TGCGCCAGCAGCTTGGTTCTAGCGGGAGTACAGGAGCAGTTCTTC.

This clone has a single count. The rearrangement links TRBV9 to TRBJ1-4; TRBD1 aligns across 7 bases. This CDR3 has 17 amino acids. Germline trimming cut 3 bases from V and 0 bases from J; bases unmatched to any gene: 8. From germline, CDR1 is SGDLS and CDR2 YYNGEE. The CDR3 bases are TGTGCCAGCAGCGCGGGGGACAGCATCACAACTAATGAAAAACTGTTTTTT. Translating gives CASSAGDSITTNEKLFF.

The genes are TRBV5-1 and TRBJ2-7; 7 nucleotides line up with TRBD1. The CDR3 totals 16 residues. Germline V gene data show CDR1 as SGHRS and CDR2 as YFSETQ. V lost 4 bases and J lost 1; bases outside the gene matches: 11. CDR3 sequence: CASSRVSGTASYEQYF. The CDR3 bases are TGCGCCAGCAGCCGAGTCTCCGGGACAGCATCCTACGAGCAGTACTTC. The full variable domain, with the rest looked up from reference TRBV5-1 and TRBJ2-7, is KAGVTQTPRYLIKTRGQQVTLSCSPISGHRSVSWYQQTPGQGLQFLFEYFSETQRNKGNFPGRFSGRQFSNSRSEMNVSTLELGDSALYLCASSRVSGTASYEQYFGPGTRLTVT.

The gene calls are TRBV6-1 and TRBJ1-3; D possibly corresponds to TRBD1 (5 bases). With 10 bases removed from V and 4 bases from J, the gap between germline ends came to 14 bases. CDR3 length: 13 amino acids. CDR1 MNHNS and CDR2 SASEGT come from the germline V gene. In DNA, the CDR3 is TGTGCCACGGCCTGGGGGGTCGGAAACACCATATATTTT. Protein sequence: CATAWGVGNTIYF.

The rearrangement links TRBV4-2 to TRBJ2-3; D not certain. Germline lookup yields CDR1 LGHNA and CDR2 YNFKEQ. V was shortened by 4 bases and J by 0 bases, with 11 bases between the two germline ends. The CDR3 extends over 15 amino acids. CDR3 in amino acids: CASSLGSLSTDTQYF. Here the CDR3 DNA reads TGTGCCAGCAGCCTCGGGTCCCTCAGCACAGATACGCAGTATTTT.

The chain employs TRBV2 and TRBJ2-7; 8 nucleotides line up with TRBD1. Germline values: CDR1 SNHLY, CDR2 FYNNEI. Germline trimming cut 7 bases from V and 5 bases from J; bases unmatched to any gene: 7. The CDR3 runs to 13 residues. CDR3: CASNGQGRNEQYF. CDR3 DNA: TGTGCCAGCAATGGACAGGGAAGGAACGAGCAGTACTTC.

The chain couples TRBV5-1 to TRBJ2-7; TRBD2 matches at 9 bases. The germline CDR1 and CDR2 sequences are SGHRS and YFSETQ. The CDR3 has 14 amino acids. The ends lost 4 bases at V and 3 bases at J; junction bases unmatched: 5. As DNA, the CDR3 is TGCGCCAGCAGCCGTAGCGGGAGTGGCTACGAGCAGTACTTC. Encoded protein: CASSRSGSGYEQYF.

This chain joins TRBV9 and TRBJ1-3; weak D call: TRBD1 (6 bases). V lost 7 bases and J 4 bases, leaving 18 bases between the germline ends. Germline CDR1 SGDLS, CDR2 YYNGEE. The CDR3 covers 15 residues. The DNA of the CDR3 is TGTGCCAGCTCCACCCTAGGGGGTCAGGGAAACACCATATATTTT. The encoded protein is CASSTLGGQGNTIYF. Using reference TRBV9 and TRBJ1-3 for the parts outside the CDR3, the full variable domain is DSGVTQTPKHLITATGQRVTLRCSPRSGDLSVYWYQQSLDQGLQFLIQYYNGEERAKGNILERFSAQQFPDLHSELNLSSLELGDSALYFCASSTLGGQGNTIYFGEGSWLTVV.

The chain links TRBV5-6 to TRBJ1-4; D call uncertain. V was cut by 4 bases and J by 8 bases, with 15 bases left in between. Germline CDR1 is SGHDT and CDR2 is YYEEEE. The CDR3 covers 14 residues. The CDR3 here is CASSRGPVAEKLFF. The CDR3 DNA sequence: TGTGCCAGCAGCCGAGGGCCGGTTGCCGAAAAACTGTTTTTT.

V gene TRBV9 combines with J gene TRBJ2-3, with D possibly TRBD1 on 5 matching bases. This CDR3 comprises 16 residues. Trimming cost V 0 bases and J 3 bases, with 14 bases left between them. Germline CDR1 SGDLS, CDR2 YYNGEE. This CDR3 reads CASSVAAGLSTDTQYF. The CDR3 DNA is TGTGCCAGCAGCGTAGCGGCAGGGCTATCAACAGATACGCAGTATTTT.

The chain couples TRBV2 to TRBJ1-3, with D unresolved. Germline CDR1 reads SNHLY; CDR2 reads FYNNEI. This CDR3 has 13 amino acids. Between the trimmed V and J ends, which lost 8 bases and 5 bases, there was a span of 13 bases. The CDR3 coding sequence is TGTGCCAGCCGGATGGCACTAAGAAACACCATATATTTT. Translating gives CASRMALRNTIYF. Combining the CDR3 with reference TRBV2 and TRBJ1-3 gives the whole variable domain EPEVTQTPSHQVTQMGQEVILRCVPISNHLYFYWYRQILGQKVEFLVSFYNNEISEKSEIFDDQFSVERPDGSNFTLKIRSTKLEDSAMYFCASRMALRNTIYFGEGSWLTVV.

The CDR3 protein is CASSLPPTGELFF. In DNA, the CDR3 is TGTGCCAGCAGCTTACCCCCAACCGGGGAGCTGTTTTTT. This chain uses TRBV7-3 with TRBJ2-2; D is unresolved. The CDR3 has 13 residues. V was pared by 2 bases and J by 5 bases, with 6 bases between. CDR1 and CDR2 from the germline V gene are SGHTA and FQGTGA.

CDR3 protein: CASRPGGGGNTIYF. CDR3 in DNA: TGTGCCAGCAGGCCAGGGGGCGGTGGAAACACCATATATTTT. The chain has TRBV28 and TRBJ1-3; TRBD1 aligns across 8 bases. The germline V gene encodes CDR1 MDHEN and CDR2 SYDVKM. The V gene end was trimmed by 6 bases and the J gene end by 3 bases; junction bases not matched to a gene: 4. The CDR3 consists of 14 residues.